The present TCR beta chain was sequenced within a study of shared T cell receptors in the human thymus. Some clones are missing from TCRdb's copy, which holds only in-frame ones; the method was immunoSEQ multiplex PCR. Found here are 700,000 or so clones, around 85% of them singletons; the top ten hold 0.0095% to 0.011%. This CDR3 spans 17 amino acids. Germline trimming cut 5 bases from V and 0 bases from J; bases unmatched to any gene: 13. Separately, the same data were catalogued under a study of human thymus T cells. That source notes: Thymus was obtained from resections taken during corrective heart surgery. As related research reported, thymic repertoires overlapped highly among unrelated individuals.

V usage is TRBV5-3 and J usage is TRBJ1-1, with 7 positions matching TRBD1. TRBV5-3 is marked as an open reading frame, function uncertain. Specimen: thymocytes. The source is a girl under three years old with a congenital heart defect. The CDR3 DNA is TGTGCCAGAAGACCCGGGACAGACAACTTACTGAACACTGAAGCTTTCTTT. This translates into CARRPGTDNLLNTEAFF.